Listed below are T cell receptor beta chains from one sample, sequenced in a study of OX40 agonist ivuxolimab in advanced cancers. The assay was immunoSEQ multiplex PCR, and TCRdb's table has in-frame clones only and misses some. The data show 80,000 to 130,000 clones, approximately 90% seen once. Sequenced material: CD4+ or CD8+ T cells sorted from blood, taken in a trial of the OX40 agonist ivuxolimab. The receptor source for this set is an adult with an advanced solid tumor such as melanoma, head and neck, liver or kidney cancer. The CDR3 runs from the conserved cysteine through the conserved F or W. The D gene is left open where the match is weak. Clone size is given for some rows only: seen once, a few or many times, or a class if the clone is expanded.

d_call: -
v_call: TRBV2
clone_size: -
j_call: TRBJ2-7
cdr3_nt: TGTGCCAGCAGTGCCGAGGTAGGCGAGCAGTACTTC
cdr3_aa: CASSAEVGEQYF

d_call: -
v_call: TRBV25-1
clone_size: -
j_call: TRBJ1-3
cdr3_nt: TGTGCCAGCGTAAACTCTGGAAACACCATATATTTT
cdr3_aa: CASVNSGNTIYF

d_call: -
v_call: TRBV7-2
clone_size: -
j_call: TRBJ1-3
cdr3_nt: TGTGCCAGCAGCCTCGCGGCAGGGCTCTCTGGAAACACCATATATTTT
cdr3_aa: CASSLAAGLSGNTIYF

d_call: TRBD2
v_call: TRBV5-1
clone_size: -
j_call: TRBJ2-7
cdr3_nt: TGCGCCAGCAGCTTGTCCACCTCTAGCGGGAGTCCCTACGAGCAGTACTTC
cdr3_aa: CASSLSTSSGSPYEQYF

d_call: -
v_call: TRBV18
clone_size: -
j_call: TRBJ1-2
cdr3_nt: TGTGCCAGCTCACCACCAGGAGCGGATGGGTATGGCTACACCTTC
cdr3_aa: CASSPPGADGYGYTF

d_call: -
v_call: TRBV18
clone_size: -
j_call: TRBJ2-7
cdr3_nt: TGTGCCAGCTCACTTGACGGCTACGAGCAGTACTTC
cdr3_aa: CASSLDGYEQYF

d_call: -
v_call: TRBV5-1
clone_size: -
j_call: TRBJ1-1
cdr3_nt: TGCGCCAGCAGCTTGGATCCCGGGATCAACACTGAAGCTTTCTTT
cdr3_aa: CASSLDPGINTEAFF

d_call: -
v_call: TRBV7-9
clone_size: -
j_call: TRBJ2-5
cdr3_nt: TGTGCCAGCAGCTTCAGTCACCAAGAGACCCAGTACTTC
cdr3_aa: CASSFSHQETQYF

d_call: TRBD1
v_call: TRBV14
clone_size: -
j_call: TRBJ2-3
cdr3_nt: TGTGCCAGTAAGAGGACAGGGATAAGCACAGATACGCAGTATTTT
cdr3_aa: CASKRTGISTDTQYF

d_call: TRBD2
v_call: TRBV5-1
clone_size: -
j_call: TRBJ2-2
cdr3_nt: TGCGCCAGCAGCCCTGGGACTAGGGGTTCCCAAGACACCGGGGAGCTGTTTTTT
cdr3_aa: CASSPGTRGSQDTGELFF

d_call: TRBD1
v_call: TRBV7-9
clone_size: -
j_call: TRBJ2-3
cdr3_nt: TGTGCCAGCAGCTTAAAAGCAGGGGGTTCAGATACGCAGTATTTT
cdr3_aa: CASSLKAGGSDTQYF

d_call: -
v_call: TRBV9
clone_size: -
j_call: TRBJ1-2
cdr3_nt: TGTGCCAGCAGCGTGGGGACCGCAACTAACTATGGCTACACCTTC
cdr3_aa: CASSVGTATNYGYTF

d_call: -
v_call: TRBV7-2
clone_size: -
j_call: TRBJ2-2
cdr3_nt: TGTGCCAGCAGCACCCTTGGTACCCGGGAGCTGTTTTTT
cdr3_aa: CASSTLGTRELFF

d_call: -
v_call: TRBV6-5
clone_size: once
j_call: TRBJ1-4
cdr3_nt: TGTGCCAGCAGTCCGGGTGAAAAACTGTTTTTT
cdr3_aa: CASSPGEKLFF

d_call: -
v_call: TRBV9
clone_size: few
j_call: TRBJ2-7
cdr3_nt: TGTGCCAGCAGCGTAGACCCACAAGGGGGAGGCGAGCAGTACTTC
cdr3_aa: CASSVDPQGGGEQYF

d_call: -
v_call: TRBV4-3
clone_size: -
j_call: TRBJ2-2
cdr3_nt: TGCGCCAGCAGCCAAGGGTCGGGATACACCGGGGAGCTGTTTTTT
cdr3_aa: CASSQGSGYTGELFF